The clone carrying this T cell receptor beta chain was seen repeatedly, ten times or more. No antigen is known for it. The sample carries other DNA sequences with the same CDR3. The source of the sample is a study of shared clonotypes between healthy human individuals. Profiled with immunoSEQ multiplex PCR; TCRdb holds only in-frame clones, not every one. This table holds under 150,000 clones, about 63% found once. General study results and limits: Naive CD4 clonotype sharing across several donors was roughly 5%.

CDR3 length: 15 amino acids. The trim removed 1 base at V and 2 bases at J, leaving 3 bases unmatched. CDR1 is SGHKS and CDR2 is YYEKEE in the germline V gene (reference sequence). The V call is TRBV5-5, the J call TRBJ2-7, with 10 nucleotides matching TRBD2. The sequence came from a woman in her twenties or thirties in good health. The sequenced sample was memory CD8+ T cells sorted from blood. As for subset: CD45RO+ cells pooled with CCR7-negative TemRA cells. CDR3 DNA sequence: TGTGCCAGCAGCTTGACTAGCGGGATCACCTACGAGCAGTACTTC. This gives the protein CASSLTSGITYEQYF.